A single TCR beta chain is shown here with its context. The germline CDR1 and CDR2 sequences are MGHRA and YSYEKL. The CDR3 is made up of 15 amino acids. Between the trimmed V and J ends, which lost 2 bases and 3 bases, there was a span of 10 bases. The data were taken from a study of blood T cell repertoires in COVID-19. Method: immunoSEQ multiplex PCR; TCRdb's copy keeps in-frame clones and lacks some. Among 350,000 to 400,000 clones listed, approximately 84% were seen once. Donors in Cohort 3 counted as recovered after two negative PCRs, clearance, or symptom resolution. The V gene is TRBV4-1, the J gene TRBJ2-2; possibly TRBD2 for D (6 bases). The specimen was PBMCs or T cells enriched from blood (not recorded which). This TCR derives from a woman between 25 and 40 years old who had recovered from COVID-19. The CDR3 here is CASSQTGDDTGELFF. Written as DNA, the CDR3 is TGCGCCAGCAGCCAAACGGGGGACGACACCGGGGAGCTGTTTTTT.